These 12 T cell receptor beta chains were sequenced from one sample in a study of blood T cell repertoires in COVID-19 (dated by TCRdb to the early 2020s). The protocol used for the library was the immunoSEQ multiplex PCR assay. TCRdb stores this immuneACCESS table with in-frame sequences only. Part of the clones is absent; in the studies checked, under half of the shortfall reflects unresolved V genes, and no reason is known for the rest. A total of 450,000 or so clones appear in this sample, 80% to 90% of them only once. The ten largest make up more than 0.7% of the sample. Sequenced input: peripheral blood. The receptors originated from a young man with COVID-19, enrolled during active disease.

The rearrangement links TRBV12-3 or TRBV12-4 to TRBJ1-2, with 7 bases that match TRBD1. The length of the CDR3 is 11 residues. Germline trimming cut 9 bases from V and 8 bases from J; bases unmatched to any gene: 6. Here the CDR3 reads CASGQGGGYTF. CDR3 bases: TGTGCCAGTGGGCAGGGGGGAGGCTACACCTTC.

This clone was seen a handful of times. V is TRBV10-3 and J is TRBJ2-1; TRBD2 aligns across 8 bases. V shed 5 bases, J shed 0 bases, and the junction held 3 bases outside the gene matches. The V gene's germline CDR1 is ENHRY and CDR2 SYGVKD. The CDR3 covers 15 residues. Here the CDR3 reads CAISKAGDSYNEQFF. The CDR3 bases are TGTGCCATCAGTAAAGCGGGAGACTCCTACAATGAGCAGTTCTTC.

The chain recombines TRBV5-1 with TRBJ2-1; possible D gene TRBD1, 6 bases. This CDR3 has 17 residues. Germline V gene data show CDR1 as SGHRS and CDR2 as YFSETQ. With 1 base removed from V and 0 bases from J, the gap between germline ends came to 14 bases. The CDR3 bases are TGCGCCAGCAGCTTGTGGACAGATCTCTACTCCTACAATGAGCAGTTCTTC. This gives the protein CASSLWTDLYSYNEQFF. Using reference TRBV5-1 and TRBJ2-1 for the parts outside the CDR3, the full variable domain is KAGVTQTPRYLIKTRGQQVTLSCSPISGHRSVSWYQQTPGQGLQFLFEYFSETQRNKGNFPGRFSGRQFSNSRSEMNVSTLELGDSALYLCASSLWTDLYSYNEQFFGPGTRLTVL.

This rearrangement joins TRBV11-3 to TRBJ2-5, with TRBD1 matching 9 bases. Germline V gene data show CDR1 as SGHNT and CDR2 as YENEEA. Trimming removed 7 bases from V and 5 bases from J; junction bases left unmatched: 8. There are 14 residues in the CDR3. The CDR3 region has the DNA TGTGCCAGCAACCCGGGACAGGGTGAGGAGACCCAGTACTTC. It codes for CASNPGQGEETQYF.

The chain links TRBV27 to TRBJ1-2; possible D gene TRBD1, 5 bases. The V and J ends lost 8 bases and 2 bases respectively, with 12 bases between them. CDR3 length: 13 amino acids. Looked up from germline, CDR1 is MNHEY and CDR2 is SMNVEV (reference sequence). CDR3 DNA sequence: TGTGCCAGCCGCTGGCAGGGAAACTATGGCTACACCTTC. The encoded protein is CASRWQGNYGYTF.

This chain uses TRBV15 with TRBJ1-4; 7 bases match TRBD1. The V gene's germline CDR1 is LNHNV and CDR2 YYDKDF (reference sequence). V shed 5 bases and J 8 bases; nucleotides not matched to a gene: 14. CDR3 length: 16 amino acids. CDR3 DNA: TGTGCCACCAGCCCCTCAATAGCAGGGGGTCAAGAAAAACTGTTTTTT. This encodes CATSPSIAGGQEKLFF.

The rearrangement joins TRBV7-9 to TRBJ1-6; D is perhaps TRBD1 (5 bases). Germline V lookup: CDR1 SEHNR, CDR2 FQNEAQ (reference sequence). The V end was cut by 5 bases, the J end by 11 bases, with 13 bases between. The CDR3 loop spans 13 amino acids. The CDR3 loop reads CASSQDMAPPLHF. In DNA, the CDR3 is TGTGCCAGCAGCCAGGACATGGCGCCACCCCTCCACTTT.

The chain uses TRBV24-1 and TRBJ2-1; 8 bases are a match to TRBD2. CDR3 length: 16 residues. The V segment lost 0 bases and the J segment 4 bases; nucleotides outside the gene matches: 4. Germline lookup yields CDR1 KGHDR and CDR2 SFDVKD. The CDR3 reads CATSDLLAGSYNEQFF. The DNA for the CDR3 is TGTGCCACCAGTGATTTGTTAGCGGGATCTTACAATGAGCAGTTCTTC.

This rearrangement joins TRBV3-1 (or the pseudogene TRBV3-2) to TRBJ2-5, with TRBD2 matching over 7 bases. The CDR3 is made up of 15 amino acids. The V gene end was trimmed by 2 bases and the J gene end by 0 bases; junction bases not matched to a gene: 3. Germline CDR1 LGHDT, CDR2 YNNKEL (reference sequence). CDR3 DNA: TGTGCCAGCAGCCAACGGCGGGGGAACCAAGAGACCCAGTACTTC. Translated: CASSQRRGNQETQYF.

The sample holds one count of this clone. The V call is TRBV9, the J call TRBJ2-7; D uncertain. This CDR3 region has 13 residues. Trimming left V 0 bases short and J 6 bases short, with 10 bases between. CDR1 is SGDLS and CDR2 is YYNGEE in the germline V gene. CDR3 protein: CASSVDSGGEQYF. The DNA of the CDR3 is TGTGCCAGCAGCGTAGATTCGGGTGGCGAGCAGTACTTC.

This chain joins TRBV27 and TRBJ2-1, with TRBD1 as a possible D gene (6 bases). This CDR3 comprises 16 residues. The germline CDR1 and CDR2 sequences are MNHEY and SMNVEV (reference sequence). V dropped 2 bases and J dropped 0 bases, with 11 bases sitting between them. Written as DNA, the CDR3 is TGTGCCAGCAGTTTAGAGGGACACAACTCCTACAATGAGCAGTTCTTC. Protein: CASSLEGHNSYNEQFF.

This chain uses TRBV7-9 with TRBJ2-1, with 9 bases aligning to TRBD1. From germline, CDR1 is SEHNR and CDR2 FQNEAQ (reference sequence). The CDR3 loop spans 17 amino acids. The V gene end was trimmed by 6 bases and the J gene end by 6 bases; junction bases not matched to a gene: 15. The CDR3 loop reads CASSPPGWTGAPNEQFF. CDR3 DNA sequence: TGTGCCAGCAGTCCCCCGGGGTGGACAGGGGCCCCCAATGAGCAGTTCTTC.